This T cell receptor beta chain was captured in a study of T cell repertoires in cytomegalovirus infection. Study outcomes and limitations: The ex vivo response was dominated by HLA-C-restricted CMV-specific TCR beta clonotypes. The cumulative frequency of public TCR beta families identified carriers of CMV plus the relevant HLA.

The CDR3 contains 16 residues. Trimming at V came to 4 bases and at J to 5 bases, leaving 9 bases not matched to a gene. Germline CDR1 is MGHRA and CDR2 is YSYEKL. As for this clonotype: What it recognizes is unknown.

TCRdb fed the reads into MiXCR, producing one record per CDR3 protein. The data hold a few hundred thousand distinct CDR3 sequences, with roughly 29% observed a single time. The sequence was obtained from a human donor in good health (CMV status not recorded). Some clones in this sample may be carry-over from other donors' samples. Sequencing used cultured PBMCs, obtained from culture after CMV antigen stimulation. The gene calls are TRBV4-1 and TRBJ2-3, with 10 bases aligning to TRBD2. CDR3 loop: CASSLRTSGAEDTQYF. CDR3 bases: TGCGCCAGCAGCCTTCGGACTAGCGGTGCCGAAGATACGCAGTATTTT.